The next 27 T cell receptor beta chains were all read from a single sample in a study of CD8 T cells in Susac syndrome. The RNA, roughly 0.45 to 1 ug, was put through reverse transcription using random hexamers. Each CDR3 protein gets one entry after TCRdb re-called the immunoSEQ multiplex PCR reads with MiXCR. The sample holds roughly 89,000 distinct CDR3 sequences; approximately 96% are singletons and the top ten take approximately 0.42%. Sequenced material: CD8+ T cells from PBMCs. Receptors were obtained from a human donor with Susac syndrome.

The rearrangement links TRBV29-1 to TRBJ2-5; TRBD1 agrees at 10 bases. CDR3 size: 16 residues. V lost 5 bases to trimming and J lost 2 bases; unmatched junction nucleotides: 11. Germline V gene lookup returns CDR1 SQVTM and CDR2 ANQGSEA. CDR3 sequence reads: CSVPPTGTGAQETQYF. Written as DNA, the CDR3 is TGCAGCGTTCCGCCAACCGGGACAGGGGCGCAAGAGACCCAGTACTTC.

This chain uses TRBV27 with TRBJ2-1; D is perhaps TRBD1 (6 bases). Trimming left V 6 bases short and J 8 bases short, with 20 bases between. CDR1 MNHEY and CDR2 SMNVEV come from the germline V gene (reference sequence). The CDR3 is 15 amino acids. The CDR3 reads CASSSGQRKGDEQFF. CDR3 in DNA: TGTGCCAGCAGCAGCGGACAGCGCAAAGGGGATGAGCAGTTCTTC.

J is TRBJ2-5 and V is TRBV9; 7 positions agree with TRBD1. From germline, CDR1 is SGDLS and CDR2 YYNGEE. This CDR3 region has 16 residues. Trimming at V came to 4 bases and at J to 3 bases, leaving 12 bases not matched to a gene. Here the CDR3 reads CASSHRLQGEEETQYF. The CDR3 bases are TGTGCCAGCAGCCACAGACTGCAGGGGGAAGAAGAGACCCAGTACTTC.

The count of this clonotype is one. The CDR3 coding sequence is TGCGCCAGCAGCCAAGATCTGGGGACCCAAGAGACCCAGTACTTC. It specifies CASSQDLGTQETQYF. The rearrangement links TRBV4-3 to TRBJ2-5; D might be TRBD1 or TRBD2, each matching 5 bases. The CDR3 contains 15 residues. Germline assignment: CDR1 LGHNA and CDR2 YSLEER. The V end lost 0 bases, the J end lost 1 base, and 9 bases lay between the germline ends.

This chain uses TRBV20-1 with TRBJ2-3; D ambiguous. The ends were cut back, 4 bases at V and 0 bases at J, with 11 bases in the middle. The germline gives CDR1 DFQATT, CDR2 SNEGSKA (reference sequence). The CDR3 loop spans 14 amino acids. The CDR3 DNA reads TGCAGTGCTAATAGGCTTTCTAGCACAGATACGCAGTATTTT. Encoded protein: CSANRLSSTDTQYF.

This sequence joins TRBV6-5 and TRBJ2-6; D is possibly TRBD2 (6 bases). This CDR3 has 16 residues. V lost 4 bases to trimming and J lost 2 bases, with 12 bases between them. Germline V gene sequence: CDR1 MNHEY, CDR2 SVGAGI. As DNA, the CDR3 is TGTGCCAGCAGTTCCCCCGGGGGTCCTGGGGCCAACGTCCTGACTTTC. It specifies CASSSPGGPGANVLTF.

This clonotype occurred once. This CDR3 is CASSFQGRAGELFF. CDR3 in DNA: TGTGCCAGCAGCTTCCAAGGGCGCGCCGGGGAGCTGTTTTTT. This chain uses TRBV11-2 with TRBJ2-2, with D hard to call. This CDR3 is built from 14 residues. CDR1 SGHAT and CDR2 FQNNGV come from the germline V gene. V was trimmed by 3 bases and J by 6 bases, leaving 11 bases between them.

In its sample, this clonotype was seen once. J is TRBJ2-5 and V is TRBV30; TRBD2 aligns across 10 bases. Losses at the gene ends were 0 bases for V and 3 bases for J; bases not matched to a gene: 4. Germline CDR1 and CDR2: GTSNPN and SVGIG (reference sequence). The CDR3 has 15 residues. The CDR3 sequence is CAWSVMGLAKETQYF. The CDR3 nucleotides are TGTGCCTGGAGTGTAATGGGACTAGCGAAAGAGACCCAGTACTTC.

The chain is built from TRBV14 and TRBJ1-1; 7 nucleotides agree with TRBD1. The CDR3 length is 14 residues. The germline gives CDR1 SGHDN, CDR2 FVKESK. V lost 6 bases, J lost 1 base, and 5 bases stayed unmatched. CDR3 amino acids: CASSWRQGNTEAFF. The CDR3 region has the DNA TGTGCCAGCAGTTGGAGACAGGGGAACACTGAAGCTTTCTTT.

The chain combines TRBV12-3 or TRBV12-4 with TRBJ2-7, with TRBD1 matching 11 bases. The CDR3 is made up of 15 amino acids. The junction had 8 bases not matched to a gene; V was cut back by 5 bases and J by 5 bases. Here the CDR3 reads CASSPGQGAVNEQYF. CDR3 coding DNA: TGTGCCAGCAGTCCCGGACAGGGGGCTGTGAACGAGCAGTACTTC.

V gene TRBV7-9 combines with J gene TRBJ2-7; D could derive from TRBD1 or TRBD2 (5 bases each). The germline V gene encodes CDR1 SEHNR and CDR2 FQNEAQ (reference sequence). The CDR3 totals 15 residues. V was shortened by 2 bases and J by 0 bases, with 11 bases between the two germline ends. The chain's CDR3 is CASSLKAGTSYEQYF. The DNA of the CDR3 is TGTGCCAGCAGCTTAAAAGCAGGGACCTCCTACGAGCAGTACTTC.

This CDR3 is CASSTPYRGHSSSGANVLTF. Here the CDR3 DNA reads TGTGCCAGCAGCACCCCGTACAGGGGACATAGCTCCTCTGGGGCCAACGTCCTGACTTTC. The chain combines TRBV9 with TRBJ2-6; 7 nucleotides match TRBD1. Germline CDR1 reads SGDLS; CDR2 reads YYNGEE. This CDR3 has 20 residues. Losses at the gene ends were 4 bases for V and 0 bases for J; bases not matched to a gene: 16.

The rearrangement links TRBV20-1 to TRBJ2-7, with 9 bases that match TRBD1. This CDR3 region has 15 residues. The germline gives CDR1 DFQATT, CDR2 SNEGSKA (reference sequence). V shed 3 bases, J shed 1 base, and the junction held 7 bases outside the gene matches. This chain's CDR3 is CSASIRQGGSYEQYV. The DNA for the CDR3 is TGCAGTGCTAGTATCCGACAGGGGGGGTCCTACGAGCAGTACGTC.

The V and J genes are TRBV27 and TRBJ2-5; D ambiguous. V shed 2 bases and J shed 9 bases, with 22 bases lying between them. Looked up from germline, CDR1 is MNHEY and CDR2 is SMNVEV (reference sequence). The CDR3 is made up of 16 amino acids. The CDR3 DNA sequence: TGTGCCAGCAGTTTAACCGAGCCGGTCTACGGTTTAGCCCAGTACTTC. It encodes CASSLTEPVYGLAQYF.

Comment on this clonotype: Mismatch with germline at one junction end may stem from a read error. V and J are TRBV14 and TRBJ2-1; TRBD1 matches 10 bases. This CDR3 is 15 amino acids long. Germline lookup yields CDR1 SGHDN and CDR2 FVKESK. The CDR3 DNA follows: TGTGCCAGCAGCGAACCCGGGACAGGGGAAGATTCAAAGATCTTC. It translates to CASSEPGTGEDSKIF.

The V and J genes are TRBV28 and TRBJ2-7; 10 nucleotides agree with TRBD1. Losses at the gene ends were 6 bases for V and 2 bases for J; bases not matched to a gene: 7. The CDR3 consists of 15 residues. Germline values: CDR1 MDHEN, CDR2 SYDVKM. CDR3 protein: CASREAGTGAYEQYF. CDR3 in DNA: TGTGCCAGCAGAGAGGCCGGGACAGGGGCCTACGAGCAGTACTTC.

The DNA for the CDR3 is TGCAGTGCTTCCCACCCCGAGAACTATGGCTACACCTTC. It specifies CSASHPENYGYTF. The rearrangement links TRBV20-1 to TRBJ1-2; unclear D gene. Germline-derived CDR1 and CDR2 are DFQATT and SNEGSKA (reference sequence). V was trimmed by 5 bases and J by 2 bases, leaving 12 bases between them. This CDR3 comprises 13 residues.

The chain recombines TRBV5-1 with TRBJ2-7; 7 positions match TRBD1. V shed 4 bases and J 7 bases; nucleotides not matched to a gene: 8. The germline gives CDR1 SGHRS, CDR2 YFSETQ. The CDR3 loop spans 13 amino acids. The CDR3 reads CASSVGQAWEQYF. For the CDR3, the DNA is TGCGCCAGCAGCGTCGGACAGGCCTGGGAGCAGTACTTC.

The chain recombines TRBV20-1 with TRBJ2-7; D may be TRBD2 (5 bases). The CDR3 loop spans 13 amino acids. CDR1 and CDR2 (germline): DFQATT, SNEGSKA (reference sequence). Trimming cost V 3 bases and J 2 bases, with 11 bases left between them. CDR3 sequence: CSASIRDPYEQYF. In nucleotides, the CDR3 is TGCAGTGCTAGTATACGGGATCCCTACGAGCAGTACTTC.

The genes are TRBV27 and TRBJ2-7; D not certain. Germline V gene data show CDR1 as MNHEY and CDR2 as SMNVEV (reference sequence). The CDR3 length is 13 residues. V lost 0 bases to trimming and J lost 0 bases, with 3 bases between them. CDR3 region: CASSLSPSYEQYV. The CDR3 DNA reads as TGTGCCAGCAGTTTATCCCCCTCCTACGAGCAGTACGTC.

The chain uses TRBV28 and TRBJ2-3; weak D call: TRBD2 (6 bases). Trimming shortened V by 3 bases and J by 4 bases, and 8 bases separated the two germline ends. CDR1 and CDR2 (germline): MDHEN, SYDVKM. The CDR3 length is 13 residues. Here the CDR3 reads CASSLGGADTQYF. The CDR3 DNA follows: TGTGCCAGCAGTTTGGGGGGTGCAGATACGCAGTATTTT.

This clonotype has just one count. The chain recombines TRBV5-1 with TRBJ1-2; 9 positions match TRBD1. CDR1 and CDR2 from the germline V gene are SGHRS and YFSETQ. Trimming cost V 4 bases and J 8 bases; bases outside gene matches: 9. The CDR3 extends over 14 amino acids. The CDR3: CASSPEQGAQGYTF. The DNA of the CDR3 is TGCGCCAGCAGCCCGGAACAGGGGGCGCAGGGCTACACCTTC.

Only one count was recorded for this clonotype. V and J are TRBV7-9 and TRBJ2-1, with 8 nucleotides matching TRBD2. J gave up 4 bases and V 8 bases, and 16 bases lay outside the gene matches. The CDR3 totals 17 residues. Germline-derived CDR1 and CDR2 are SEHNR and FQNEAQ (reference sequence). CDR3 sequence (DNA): TGTGCCAGCCCCCCGGCCCCGGAGCGGGAGCCTTACAATGAGCAGTTCTTC. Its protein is CASPPAPEREPYNEQFF.

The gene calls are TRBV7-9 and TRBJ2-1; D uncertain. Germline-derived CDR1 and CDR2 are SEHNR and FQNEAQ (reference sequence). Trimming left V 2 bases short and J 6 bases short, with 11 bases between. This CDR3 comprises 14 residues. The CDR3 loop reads CASSLPVDSNEQFF. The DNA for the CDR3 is TGTGCCAGCAGCTTACCGGTTGATAGCAATGAGCAGTTCTTC.

The CDR3 region is CATSSRGSQPQHF. CDR3 in DNA: TGTGCCACCAGCAGCCGGGGGAGTCAGCCCCAGCATTTT. The chain recombines TRBV15 with TRBJ1-5; possible D gene TRBD1, 5 bases. This CDR3 comprises 13 residues. CDR1 is LNHNV and CDR2 is YYDKDF in the germline V gene (reference sequence). Trimming pared 3 bases from V and 6 bases from J, leaving 9 bases between. The full variable domain, rest sourced from reference TRBV15 and TRBJ1-5, is DAMVIQNPRYQVTQFGKPVTLSCSQTLNHNVMYWYQQKSSQAPKLLFHYYDKDFNNEADTPDNFQSRRPNTSFCFLDIRSPGLGDTAMYLCATSSRGSQPQHFGDGTRLSIL.

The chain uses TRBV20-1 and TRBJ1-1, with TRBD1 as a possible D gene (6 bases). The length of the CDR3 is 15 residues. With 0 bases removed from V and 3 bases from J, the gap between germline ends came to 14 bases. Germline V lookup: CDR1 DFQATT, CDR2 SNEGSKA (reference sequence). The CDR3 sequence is CSARDPDRAYTEAFF. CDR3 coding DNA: TGCAGTGCTAGAGACCCGGACAGAGCCTACACTGAAGCTTTCTTT.

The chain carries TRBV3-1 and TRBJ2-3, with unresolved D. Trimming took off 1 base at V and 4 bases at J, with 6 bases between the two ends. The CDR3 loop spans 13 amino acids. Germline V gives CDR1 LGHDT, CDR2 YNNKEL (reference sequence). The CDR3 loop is CASSQGAADTQYF. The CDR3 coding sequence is TGTGCCAGCAGCCAAGGGGCGGCAGATACGCAGTATTTT.